This TCR beta chain originates from a study of PD-L1 blockade in urothelial cancer. Study overall: Investigators checked blood 3 weeks (second dose) and 6 weeks after treatment start. When blood samples were assessed, the median T cell count was about 140,000.

V lost 1 base to trimming and J lost 3 bases, with 10 bases between them. Germline CDR1 reads LNHDA; CDR2 reads SQIVND (reference sequence). The CDR3 is 14 residues long. Clones were sequenced by immunoSEQ multiplex PCR, and TCRdb holds only the in-frame ones, with some missing. The sample includes approximately 50,000 clones, about four fifths of them seen just once. The time point was: pretreatment peripheral blood. Patients each gave 1 to 8 samples, pretreatment and on-treatment. The V gene is TRBV19, the J gene TRBJ2-7; D is possibly TRBD2 (5 bases). The clonotype originates from a man in his forties or fifties with urothelial cancer. The input for sequencing was PBMCs, taken around atezolizumab (anti-PD-L1) treatment. This CDR3 reads CASSIVTGSYEQYF. In nucleotides, the CDR3 is TGTGCCAGTAGTATAGTCACGGGGAGCTACGAGCAGTACTTC.